The 28 T cell receptor beta chains below all came from one sample that was sequenced in a study of blood T cell repertoires in COVID-19 (dated by TCRdb to between 2020 and 2021). Library preparation employed the immunoSEQ multiplex PCR assay. TCRdb mirrors the immuneACCESS table, restricted to in-frame sequences. Some clones are absent from its copies; in checked studies, under half trace to an unresolved V gene, and the reason for the others is unknown. This sample has a few hundred thousand clones in its table, and 65% to 90% of those were observed once. The biggest ten clones account for 6% to 9% of the sample. Input material: peripheral blood. The receptors come from a human donor in a cohort sampled during active COVID-19.

CDR3 coding DNA: TGTGCCAGCAGTTACGCGCCTGCGGGGGGGCAAGATACGCAGTATTTT. Residues: CASSYAPAGGQDTQYF. This chain joins TRBV6-5 and TRBJ2-3; the match to TRBD2 covers 9 bases. The CDR3 covers 16 residues. Germline V gives CDR1 MNHEY, CDR2 SVGAGI. Trimming took 2 bases from V and 5 from J; bases not matched to a gene: 8.

The chain combines TRBV6-6 with TRBJ2-5, with TRBD1 matching 7 bases. CDR3 size: 15 residues. V lost 4 bases and J lost 4; bases outside the gene matches: 9. CDR1 MNHNY and CDR2 SVGAGI come from the germline V gene (reference sequence). CDR3 sequence (DNA): TGTGCCAGCAGTTTTGAGGGACAGAGGGGAGAGACCCAGTACTTC. Its translation: CASSFEGQRGETQYF.

This clone was counted a few times. This chain joins TRBV6-5 and TRBJ2-7; 8 bases are shared with TRBD1. Germline lookup yields CDR1 MNHEY and CDR2 SVGAGI. V gave up 6 bases and J gave up 2 bases; unmatched junction bases: 6. The CDR3 extends over 14 amino acids. The CDR3 region has the DNA TGTGCCAGCAGCCGAGGACAGGGAACCTACGAGCAGTACTTC. It encodes CASSRGQGTYEQYF.

As regards this clone: Other DNA sequences in this specimen translate into the identical CDR3. The rearrangement joins TRBV5-1 to TRBJ1-3; 7 positions agree with TRBD1. This CDR3 region has 16 residues. Germline trimming cut 0 bases from V and 1 base from J; bases unmatched to any gene: 4. CDR1 SGHRS and CDR2 YFSETQ come from the germline V gene. Here the CDR3 DNA reads TGCGCCAGCAGCTTGGGACAGGGAAAATCTGGAAACACCATATATTTT. It translates to CASSLGQGKSGNTIYF.

V gene TRBV2 combines with J gene TRBJ2-1; D call uncertain. From germline, CDR1 is SNHLY and CDR2 FYNNEI. Trimming left V 4 bases short and J 0 bases short, with 7 bases between. The CDR3 runs to 14 residues. CDR3 coding DNA: TGTGCCAGCAGTGTAGCCAGCTCCTACAATGAGCAGTTCTTC. Encoded protein: CASSVASSYNEQFF.

The CDR3 reads CASSLALGGDYQETQYF. The CDR3 DNA follows: TGTGCCAGCAGCTTAGCGCTTGGCGGAGACTACCAAGAGACCCAGTACTTC. The genes are TRBV7-2 and TRBJ2-5; D is ambiguous. The CDR3 length is 17 residues. V shed 0 bases and J shed 0 bases, with 14 bases lying between them. Looked up from germline, CDR1 is SGHTA and CDR2 is FQGNSA. Combining the CDR3 with reference TRBV7-2 and TRBJ2-5 gives the whole variable domain GAGVSQSPSNKVTEKGKDVELRCDPISGHTALYWYRQSLGQGLEFLIYFQGNSAPDKSGLPSDRFSAERTGGSVSTLTIQRTQQEDSAVYLCASSLALGGDYQETQYFGPGTRLLVL.

The genes are TRBV14 and TRBJ1-4; no reliable D call. V shed 1 base and J shed 0 bases, with 6 bases lying between them. The CDR3 covers 15 residues. Per germline, CDR1 SGHDN and CDR2 FVKESK. The DNA of the CDR3 is TGTGCCAGCAGCCAAGGGGCAGCAACTAATGAAAAACTGTTTTTT. Translated: CASSQGAATNEKLFF.

The chain recombines TRBV27 with TRBJ2-1; 10 bases line up with TRBD2. Losses at the gene ends were 6 bases for V and 4 bases for J; bases not matched to a gene: 12. Germline V gene lookup returns CDR1 MNHEY and CDR2 SMNVEV (reference sequence). CDR3 length: 17 residues. CDR3 nucleotide sequence: TGTGCCAGCAGATTGTCTAGCGGGGGCCTCCGATACAATGAGCAGTTCTTC. Its translation is CASRLSSGGLRYNEQFF.

The chain uses TRBV19 and TRBJ1-5; D is perhaps TRBD1 (5 bases). CDR1 and CDR2 (germline): LNHDA, SQIVND (reference sequence). The CDR3 sequence is 15 residues long. V was shortened by 5 bases and J by 4 bases, with 15 bases between the two germline ends. The CDR3 DNA reads as TGTGCCAGTAGTCCTCCGCAGGGAAGGAATCAGCCCCAGCATTTT. This gives the protein CASSPPQGRNQPQHF.

This rearrangement joins TRBV18 to TRBJ1-5, with 8 bases fitting TRBD1. J lost 5 bases, V lost 6 bases, and 6 bases had no gene match. The germline V gene has CDR1 KGHSH and CDR2 LQKENI. CDR3 length: 14 residues. The CDR3 DNA sequence: TGTGCCAGCTCCCCGGACAGGGCCCATCAGCCCCAGCATTTT. Its translation is CASSPDRAHQPQHF.

This clone was observed a few times. The chain recombines TRBV6-5 with TRBJ1-2; 8 bases line up with TRBD1. The germline gives CDR1 MNHEY, CDR2 SVGAGI. Trimming removed 2 bases from V and 2 bases from J; junction bases left unmatched: 7. The CDR3 is 16 amino acids. The CDR3 loop reads CASSYAEDRENYGYTF. The CDR3 DNA follows: TGTGCCAGCAGTTACGCCGAGGACAGGGAAAACTATGGCTACACCTTC.

This clone has just one count. The chain recombines TRBV30 with TRBJ1-1, with TRBD1 as a possible D gene (6 bases). Per germline, CDR1 GTSNPN and CDR2 SVGIG (reference sequence). This CDR3 has 14 amino acids. V gave up 4 bases and J gave up 8 bases, with 20 bases separating them. CDR3 coding DNA: TGTGCCTGGATCCCCGGGACACAGATTGGGGAAGCTTTCTTT. Encoded protein: CAWIPGTQIGEAFF.

V is TRBV20-1 and J is TRBJ1-1; no firm D call. The V end lost 3 bases, the J end lost 1 base, and 6 bases lay between the germline ends. The CDR3 is 12 amino acids. CDR1 and CDR2 from the germline V gene are DFQATT and SNEGSKA (reference sequence). CDR3 residues: CSASYWNTEAFF. Written as DNA, the CDR3 is TGCAGTGCTAGTTACTGGAACACTGAAGCTTTCTTT.

In this sample, this clone turned up a few times. This specimen includes other DNA sequences encoding the same CDR3. The J gene is TRBJ2-7, the V gene TRBV6-5, with 9 bases lining up with TRBD1. The V gene end was trimmed by 0 bases and the J gene end by 2 bases; junction bases not matched to a gene: 2. The CDR3 has 15 amino acids. Germline V gene sequence: CDR1 MNHEY, CDR2 SVGAGI. This CDR3 reads CASSYSTGGAYEQYF. In DNA, the CDR3 is TGTGCCAGCAGTTACTCGACAGGGGGGGCCTACGAGCAGTACTTC.

V usage is TRBV24-1 and J usage is TRBJ1-4; TRBD1 matches 9 bases. The CDR3 length is 16 residues. Looked up from germline, CDR1 is KGHDR and CDR2 is SFDVKD. Trimming at V came to 4 bases and at J to 10 bases, leaving 12 bases not matched to a gene. The CDR3 DNA is TGTGCCACCAGTGACCCTCGGGACAGGGTGTCTGGAAAACTGTTTTTT. Residues: CATSDPRDRVSGKLFF.

This clone occurred once. The rearrangement joins TRBV19 to TRBJ2-1; tentative D call: TRBD2 (5 bases). In germline, CDR1 is LNHDA, CDR2 SQIVND (reference sequence). V lost 3 bases and J lost 1, with 16 bases in between. The CDR3 covers 17 residues. The CDR3 bases are TGTGCCAGTAGTATTTCCGTCACGGGGTATTCCTACAATGAGCAGTTCTTC. As protein: CASSISVTGYSYNEQFF.

V is TRBV3-1 (or the pseudogene TRBV3-2) and J is TRBJ2-1; D gene unclear. V lost 2 bases and J lost 12, with 14 bases in between. In germline, CDR1 is LGHDT, CDR2 YNNKEL (reference sequence). The CDR3 extends over 13 amino acids. The CDR3 protein is CASSQSRLEWQFF. The CDR3 DNA follows: TGTGCCAGCAGCCAATCCCGACTCGAATGGCAGTTCTTC.

The rearrangement links TRBV19 to TRBJ1-1; D is uncertain. CDR1 is LNHDA, CDR2 SQIVND, per germline (reference sequence). This CDR3 is 12 amino acids long. Trimming pared 5 bases from V and 2 bases from J, leaving 6 bases between. The CDR3 protein is CASSALNTEAFF. DNA of the CDR3: TGTGCCAGTAGTGCGTTAAACACTGAAGCTTTCTTT.

V usage is TRBV30 and J usage is TRBJ1-5; D is possibly TRBD1 (6 bases). Looked up from germline, CDR1 is GTSNPN and CDR2 is SVGIG (reference sequence). The V gene lost 1 base and the J gene lost 7 bases, with 11 bases spanning the gap. This CDR3 has 13 residues. The CDR3 reads CAWSDRVGQPQHF. The CDR3 bases are TGTGCCTGGAGTGACAGGGTCGGGCAGCCCCAGCATTTT.

The chain carries TRBV10-3 and TRBJ2-7, with D possibly being TRBD1 (6 bases). The V end was cut by 6 bases, the J end by 3 bases, with 24 bases between. From germline, CDR1 is ENHRY and CDR2 SYGVKD. This CDR3 spans 17 amino acids. This CDR3 is CAIRDRDNSFRGYEQYF. The CDR3 nucleotides are TGTGCCATCAGGGACCGGGACAATTCATTCAGGGGCTACGAGCAGTACTTC.

V usage is TRBV5-1 and J usage is TRBJ1-3, with a weak D call TRBD1 (5 bases). Germline V gene lookup returns CDR1 SGHRS and CDR2 YFSETQ. The CDR3 runs 16 residues. V was shortened by 4 bases and J by 0 bases, with 14 bases between the two germline ends. CDR3 residues: CASSLTDIGSGNTIYF. The CDR3, as DNA: TGCGCCAGCAGCCTCACGGACATAGGCTCTGGAAACACCATATATTTT.

The V and J genes are TRBV20-1 and TRBJ2-7; possibly TRBD1 for D (5 bases). The germline gives CDR1 DFQATT, CDR2 SNEGSKA (reference sequence). The CDR3 totals 11 residues. V was cut by 5 bases and J by 3 bases, with 8 bases left in between. The CDR3 bases are TGCAGTGCTGCCCAGGGCTACGAGCAGTACTTC. It codes for CSAAQGYEQYF.

About this clone itself: A much larger clone differs from this one at a single base, so this may be a read error. The chain combines TRBV11-1 with TRBJ2-1; D is possibly TRBD1 (5 bases). CDR1 is SGHAT, CDR2 FQDESV, per germline (reference sequence). The CDR3 covers 13 residues. V was cut by 1 base and J by 6 bases, with 7 bases left in between. For the CDR3, the DNA is TGTGCCAGCAGCTTAGGGGGCGGCAATGAGCAGTTCTTC. It is translated as CASSLGGGNEQFF.

The V and J genes are TRBV7-2 and TRBJ2-3; possibly TRBD2 for D (6 bases). Trimming cost V 3 bases and J 0 bases, with 13 bases left between them. Germline V gives CDR1 SGHTA, CDR2 FQGNSA. The CDR3 loop spans 16 amino acids. CDR3 coding DNA: TGTGCCAGCAGCTTTTATGGCCGGGGGAGCACAGATACGCAGTATTTT. It specifies CASSFYGRGSTDTQYF.

V and J are TRBV19 and TRBJ2-7; a weak D match, TRBD1 (7 bases). Per germline, CDR1 LNHDA and CDR2 SQIVND (reference sequence). This CDR3 is built from 13 residues. V lost 5 bases and J lost 3, with 11 bases in between. CDR3: CASSGGTVYEQYF. CDR3 bases: TGTGCCAGTAGTGGCGGGACAGTCTACGAGCAGTACTTC.

This chain connects TRBV9 to TRBJ1-6, with a tentative D call TRBD1 (5 bases). The germline gives CDR1 SGDLS, CDR2 YYNGEE. The CDR3 length is 15 residues. Trimming cost V 0 bases and J 7 bases, with 11 bases left between them. CDR3 protein: CASSVGEGRNSPLHF. For the CDR3, the DNA is TGTGCCAGCAGCGTAGGGGAGGGACGGAATTCACCCCTCCACTTT. Variable domain in full (rest from reference TRBV9 and TRBJ1-6): DSGVTQTPKHLITATGQRVTLRCSPRSGDLSVYWYQQSLDQGLQFLIQYYNGEERAKGNILERFSAQQFPDLHSELNLSSLELGDSALYFCASSVGEGRNSPLHFGNGTRLTVT.

The rearrangement links TRBV2 to TRBJ2-2; D is perhaps TRBD1 (5 bases). Looked up from germline, CDR1 is SNHLY and CDR2 is FYNNEI. This CDR3 contains 13 residues. Trimming took off 6 bases at V and 5 bases at J, with 10 bases between the two ends. This CDR3 reads CASREDITGELFF. CDR3 coding DNA: TGTGCCAGCAGAGAGGACATAACCGGGGAGCTGTTTTTT.

The J gene is TRBJ1-3, the V gene TRBV10-3; tentative D call: TRBD1 (5 bases). Per germline, CDR1 ENHRY and CDR2 SYGVKD. The CDR3 totals 20 residues. V lost 2 bases, J lost 2 bases, and 25 bases lay in between. The CDR3 DNA sequence: TGTGCCATCAGTGAGCAGGGTATGAAACGCCAGGCTATAACTGGAAACACCATATATTTT. This codes for CAISEQGMKRQAITGNTIYF.